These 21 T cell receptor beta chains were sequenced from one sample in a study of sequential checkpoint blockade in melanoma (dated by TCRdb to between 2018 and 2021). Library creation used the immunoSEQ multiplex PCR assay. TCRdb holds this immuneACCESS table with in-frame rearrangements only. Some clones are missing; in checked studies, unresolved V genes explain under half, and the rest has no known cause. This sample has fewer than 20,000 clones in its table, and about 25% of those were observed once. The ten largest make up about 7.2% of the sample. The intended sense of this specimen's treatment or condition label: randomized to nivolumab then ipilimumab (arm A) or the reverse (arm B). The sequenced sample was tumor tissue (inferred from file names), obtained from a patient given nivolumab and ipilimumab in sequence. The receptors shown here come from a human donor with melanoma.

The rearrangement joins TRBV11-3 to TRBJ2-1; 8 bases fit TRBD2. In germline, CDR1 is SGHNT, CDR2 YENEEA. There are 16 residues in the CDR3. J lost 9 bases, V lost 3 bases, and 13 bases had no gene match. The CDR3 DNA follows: TGTGCCAGCAGCTTCAGCGTGAGCGGGAGTTCTAGTGAGCAGTTCTTC. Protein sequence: CASSFSVSGSSSEQFF.

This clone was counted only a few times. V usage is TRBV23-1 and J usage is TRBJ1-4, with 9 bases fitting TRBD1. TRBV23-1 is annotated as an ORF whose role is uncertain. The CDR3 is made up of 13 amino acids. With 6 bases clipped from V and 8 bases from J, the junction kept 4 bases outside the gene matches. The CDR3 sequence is CASSKDRGEKLFF. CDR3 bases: TGCGCCAGCAGCAAGGACAGGGGCGAAAAACTGTTTTTT.

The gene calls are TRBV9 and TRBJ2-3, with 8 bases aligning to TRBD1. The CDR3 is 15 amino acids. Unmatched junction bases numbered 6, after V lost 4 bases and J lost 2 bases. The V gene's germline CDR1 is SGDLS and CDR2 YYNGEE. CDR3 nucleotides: TGTGCCAGCAGCCTTTGGACAGGGCTCACAGATACGCAGTATTTT. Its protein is CASSLWTGLTDTQYF.

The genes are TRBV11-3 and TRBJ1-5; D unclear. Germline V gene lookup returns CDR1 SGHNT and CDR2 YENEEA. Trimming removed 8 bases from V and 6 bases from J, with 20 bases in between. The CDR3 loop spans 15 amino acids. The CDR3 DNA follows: TGTGCCAGCGCCAGGCTAGGGCCCAGGAGTCAGCCCCAGCATTTT. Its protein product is CASARLGPRSQPQHF. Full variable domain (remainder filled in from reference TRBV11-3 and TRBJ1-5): EAGVVQSPRYKIIEKKQPVAFWCNPISGHNTLYWYLQNLGQGPELLIRYENEEAVDDSQLPKDRFSAERLKGVDSTLKIQPAELGDSAVYLCASARLGPRSQPQHFGDGTRLSIL.

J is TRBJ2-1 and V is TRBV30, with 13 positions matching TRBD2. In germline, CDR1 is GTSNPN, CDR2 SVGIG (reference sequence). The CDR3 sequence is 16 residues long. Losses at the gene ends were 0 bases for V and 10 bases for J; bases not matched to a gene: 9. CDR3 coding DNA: TGTGCCTGGAGTGTGGGACTAGCGGGGCCTCGGGTAGAGCAGTTCTTC. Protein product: CAWSVGLAGPRVEQFF.

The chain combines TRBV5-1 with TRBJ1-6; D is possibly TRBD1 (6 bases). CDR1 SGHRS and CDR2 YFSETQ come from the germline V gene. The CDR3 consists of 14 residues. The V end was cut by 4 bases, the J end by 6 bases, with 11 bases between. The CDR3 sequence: CASSRTGINSPLHF. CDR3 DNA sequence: TGCGCCAGCAGCCGCACAGGGATTAATTCACCCCTCCACTTT.

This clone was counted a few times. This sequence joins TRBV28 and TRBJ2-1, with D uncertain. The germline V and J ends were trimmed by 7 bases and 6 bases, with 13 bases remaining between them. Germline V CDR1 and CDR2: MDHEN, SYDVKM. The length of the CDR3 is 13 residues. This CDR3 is CASTAERINEQFF. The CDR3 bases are TGTGCCAGCACCGCCGAGAGAATCAATGAGCAGTTCTTC.

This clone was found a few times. CDR3 nucleotides: TGTGCCAGCCAATTACCAAGGGGATTGGGCAATCAGCCCCAGCATTTT. This codes for CASQLPRGLGNQPQHF. The rearrangement joins TRBV6-8 to TRBJ1-5; a possible D gene is TRBD1 (5 bases). This CDR3 spans 16 amino acids. Trimming pared 8 bases from V and 2 bases from J, leaving 19 bases between. Germline CDR1 MNHGY, CDR2 SAAAGT.

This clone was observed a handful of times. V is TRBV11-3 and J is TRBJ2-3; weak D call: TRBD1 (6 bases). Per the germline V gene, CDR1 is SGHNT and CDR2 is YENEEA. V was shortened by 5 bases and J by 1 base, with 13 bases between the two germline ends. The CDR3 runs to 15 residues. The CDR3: CASSHRVSGTDTQYF. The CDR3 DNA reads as TGTGCCAGCAGCCACAGGGTCTCGGGCACAGATACGCAGTATTTT.

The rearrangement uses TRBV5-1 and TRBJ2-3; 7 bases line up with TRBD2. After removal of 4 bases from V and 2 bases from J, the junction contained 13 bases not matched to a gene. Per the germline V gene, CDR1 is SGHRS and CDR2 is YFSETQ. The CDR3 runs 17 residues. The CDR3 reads CASSPLVGGLHTDTQYF. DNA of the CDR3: TGCGCCAGCAGCCCCCTCGTGGGGGGACTACACACAGATACGCAGTATTTT.

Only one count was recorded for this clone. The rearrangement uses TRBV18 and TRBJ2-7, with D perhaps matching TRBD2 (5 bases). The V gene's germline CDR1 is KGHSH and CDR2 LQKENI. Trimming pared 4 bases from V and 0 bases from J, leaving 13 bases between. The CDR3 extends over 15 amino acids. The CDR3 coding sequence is TGTGCCAGCTCACAAAATCGGGGAACCTCCTACGAGCAGTACTTC. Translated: CASSQNRGTSYEQYF.

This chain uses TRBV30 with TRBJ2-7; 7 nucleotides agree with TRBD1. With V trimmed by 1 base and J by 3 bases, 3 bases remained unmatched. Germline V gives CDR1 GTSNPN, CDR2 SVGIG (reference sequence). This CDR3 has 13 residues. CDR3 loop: CAWSGQGIYEQYF. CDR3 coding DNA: TGTGCCTGGAGTGGACAGGGTATCTACGAGCAGTACTTC.

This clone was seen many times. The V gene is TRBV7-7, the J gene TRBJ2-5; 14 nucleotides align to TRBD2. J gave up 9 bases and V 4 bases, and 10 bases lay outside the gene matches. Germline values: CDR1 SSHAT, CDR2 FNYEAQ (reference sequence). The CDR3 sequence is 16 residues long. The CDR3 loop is CASSSGLAGAQTAQYF. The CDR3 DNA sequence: TGTGCCAGCAGCTCGGGACTAGCGGGGGCCCAAACGGCCCAGTACTTC.

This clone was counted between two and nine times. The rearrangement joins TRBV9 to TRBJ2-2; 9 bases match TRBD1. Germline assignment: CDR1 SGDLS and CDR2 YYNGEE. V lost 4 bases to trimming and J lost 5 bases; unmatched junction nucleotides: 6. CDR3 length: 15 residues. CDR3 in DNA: TGTGCCAGCAGCATCCCGGGACAGGGTACCGGGGAGCTGTTTTTT. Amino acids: CASSIPGQGTGELFF.

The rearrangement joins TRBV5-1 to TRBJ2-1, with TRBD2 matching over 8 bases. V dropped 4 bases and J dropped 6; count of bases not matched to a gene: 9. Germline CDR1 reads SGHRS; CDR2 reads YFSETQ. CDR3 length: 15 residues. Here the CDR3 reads CASSPTGTSSNEQFF. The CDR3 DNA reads TGCGCCAGCAGCCCCACCGGGACTAGTTCCAATGAGCAGTTCTTC.

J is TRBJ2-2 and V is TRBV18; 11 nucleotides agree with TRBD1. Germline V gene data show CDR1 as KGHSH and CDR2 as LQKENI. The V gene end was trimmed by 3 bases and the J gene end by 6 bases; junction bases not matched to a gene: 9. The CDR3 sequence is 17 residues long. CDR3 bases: TGTGCCAGCTCACCCGGACAGGGGGCGCACGGGGCCGGGGAGCTGTTTTTT. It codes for CASSPGQGAHGAGELFF.

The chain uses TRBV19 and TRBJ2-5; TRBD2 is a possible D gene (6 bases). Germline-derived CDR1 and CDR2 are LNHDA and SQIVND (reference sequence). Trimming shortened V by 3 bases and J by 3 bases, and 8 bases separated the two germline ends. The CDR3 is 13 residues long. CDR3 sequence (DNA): TGTGCCAGTAGTATTACGGGAGAAGAGACCCAGTACTTC. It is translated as CASSITGEETQYF. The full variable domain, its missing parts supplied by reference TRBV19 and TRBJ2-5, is DGGITQSPKYLFRKEGQNVTLSCEQNLNHDAMYWYRQDPGQGLRLIYYSQIVNDFQKGDIAEGYSVSREKKESFPLTVTSAQKNPTAFYLCASSITGEETQYFGPGTRLLVL.

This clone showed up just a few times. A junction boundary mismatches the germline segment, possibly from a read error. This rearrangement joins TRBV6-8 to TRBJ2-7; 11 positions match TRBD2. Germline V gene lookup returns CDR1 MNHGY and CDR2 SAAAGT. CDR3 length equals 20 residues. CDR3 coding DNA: TGTGCCATCAGTTTCACGGGCCAACACCTTAGCGGGAGGGCGTCCTACGAGCAGTACTTC. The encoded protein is CAISFTGQHLSGRASYEQYF.

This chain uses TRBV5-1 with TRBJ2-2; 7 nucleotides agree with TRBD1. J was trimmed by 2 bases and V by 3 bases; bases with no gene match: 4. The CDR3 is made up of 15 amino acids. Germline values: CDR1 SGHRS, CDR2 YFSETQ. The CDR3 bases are TGCGCCAGCAGCTGGACAGGACCAAACACCGGGGAGCTGTTTTTT. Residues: CASSWTGPNTGELFF.

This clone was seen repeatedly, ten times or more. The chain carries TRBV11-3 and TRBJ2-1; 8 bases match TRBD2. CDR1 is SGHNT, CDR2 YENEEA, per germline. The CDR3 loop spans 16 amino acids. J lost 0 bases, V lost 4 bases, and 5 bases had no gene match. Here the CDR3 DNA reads TGTGCCAGCAGCTCTAGCGGACTAGCCTCCTACAATGAGCAGTTCTTC. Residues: CASSSSGLASYNEQFF.

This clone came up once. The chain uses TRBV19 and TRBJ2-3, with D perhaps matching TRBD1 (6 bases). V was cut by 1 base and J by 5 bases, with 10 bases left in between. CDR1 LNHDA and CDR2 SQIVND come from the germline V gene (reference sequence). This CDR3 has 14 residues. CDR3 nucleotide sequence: TGTGCCAGTAGTATAGGGGGACACAAAGATACGCAGTATTTT. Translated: CASSIGGHKDTQYF.